The sequence of this TCR beta chain was determined in a study of T cells in Graves' hyperthyroidism and ophthalmopathy. Together with thyroid ultrasound, orbital computed tomography, serum thyroxine and TRAb, clinical symptoms were used for diagnoses. This clonotype was seen many times. The source material, RNA transcripts, was used to amplify TCR beta CDR3 regions. HTBI primers drove first-round RT-PCR of the TCR CDR3. MiXCR, applied by TCRdb to the multiplex PCR reads, yields one record per CDR3 protein. The sample yields hundreds of thousands of distinct CDR3 sequences, around 15% seen once. CDR1 and CDR2 from the germline V gene are SGHRS and YFSETQ. The V gene end was trimmed by 0 bases and the J gene end by 5 bases; junction bases not matched to a gene: 8. This CDR3 comprises 16 residues.

Sequencing was carried out using blood. The chain is built from TRBV5-1 and TRBJ2-7; TRBD2 agrees at 10 bases. The TCR originated in a woman between 18 and 30 years old with Graves' hyperthyroidism. The CDR3 is CASSLAFPSGSHEQYF. Written as DNA, the CDR3 is TGCGCCAGCAGCTTGGCTTTCCCTAGCGGGAGCCACGAGCAGTACTTC.